This record looks at one T cell receptor beta chain sequence and its context. Its target is not known. For pre-culture CD4+ samples, the target was approximately 190,000 T cell genomes. TCRdb's copy holds only in-frame clones and misses some; the assay was immunoSEQ multiplex PCR. This sample carries about 110,000 clones, almost 95% of them seen once, and the ten largest clones take about 0.27%. With V trimmed by 4 bases and J by 8 bases, 6 bases remained unmatched. Germline CDR1 WNHNN, CDR2 SYGVQD (reference sequence). This CDR3 comprises 13 residues. This specimen belongs to a study of T cell repertoires and HLA-DP antigens.

The sample comprised CD4+ T cells from PBMCs. The chain recombines TRBV10-1 with TRBJ2-7, with 9 bases that match TRBD2. The source is a woman between 18 and 29 years old in good health and CMV-seronegative. CDR3 in DNA: TGCGCCAGCAGTGGCGGGGGGGTAGCGAAGCAGTACTTC. Translated: CASSGGGVAKQYF.